These 12 T cell receptor beta chains originate from one sample sequenced in a study of T cells after yellow fever vaccination. TCRdb passed the 5' RACE reads through MiXCR, listing each CDR3 protein once. The profile shows a few hundred thousand distinct CDR3 sequences, around 5.2% of them singletons. Sequencing was performed on CD4+ T cells sorted from PBMCs, taken on the day of the yellow fever booster vaccination. These receptor sequences come from a man between 18 and 29 years old who received the YFV17D yellow fever vaccine.

The CDR3 sequence: CASSYLAGSNYGYTF. In nucleotides, the CDR3 is TGTGCCAGCAGTTATTTGGCAGGCTCTAACTATGGCTACACCTTC. This rearrangement joins TRBV6-5 to TRBJ1-2, with no clear D. The germline V and J ends were trimmed by 3 bases and 0 bases, with 11 bases remaining between them. This CDR3 has 15 residues. The germline gives CDR1 MNHEY, CDR2 SVGAGI.

This clonotype has ten or more counts. The V and J genes are TRBV5-1 and TRBJ2-1; the D gene is possibly TRBD1 (6 bases). Trimming left V 6 bases short and J 6 bases short, with 16 bases between. The CDR3 sequence is 14 residues long. Germline CDR1 SGHRS, CDR2 YFSETQ. The CDR3 sequence: CASTNQGRGNEQFF. CDR3 sequence (DNA): TGCGCCAGCACCAACCAGGGCAGGGGCAATGAGCAGTTCTTC.

This clonotype was detected a few times. The chain employs TRBV12-3 or TRBV12-4 and TRBJ1-2, with TRBD1 matching 7 bases. V was pared by 6 bases and J by 5 bases, with 9 bases of the junction left unmatched. There are 14 residues in the CDR3. The CDR3 spells CASSRYRGMYGYTF. The CDR3 DNA follows: TGTGCCAGCAGCCGCTACAGGGGCATGTATGGCTACACCTTC.

This clonotype was found a few times. The rearrangement uses TRBV7-3 and TRBJ2-5, with D hard to call. This CDR3 region has 13 residues. V lost 2 bases and J 6 bases, leaving 10 bases between the germline ends. Germline CDR1 is SGHTA and CDR2 is FQGTGA. The CDR3 protein is CASSLGVLQTQYF. The CDR3 DNA is TGTGCCAGCAGCTTAGGGGTATTGCAGACCCAGTACTTC.

Only a few counts were recorded for this clonotype. The chain couples TRBV4-3 to TRBJ2-7; D might be TRBD1 or TRBD2, each matching 5 bases. This CDR3 region has 15 residues. The V end lost 1 base, the J end lost 3 bases, and 13 bases lay between the germline ends. The V gene's germline CDR1 is LGHNA and CDR2 YSLEER. The CDR3 coding sequence is TGCGCCAGCAGCCAAGGACCGGGACGGCACTACGAGCAGTACTTC. Translating gives CASSQGPGRHYEQYF.

The chain combines TRBV18 with TRBJ1-6; the D gene is possibly TRBD1 (5 bases). V was cut by 3 bases and J by 1 base, with 16 bases left in between. This CDR3 contains 18 residues. CDR1 is KGHSH and CDR2 is LQKENI in the germline V gene. The chain's CDR3 is CASSPSAGVGSYNSPLHF. CDR3 nucleotides: TGTGCCAGCTCACCCAGTGCGGGGGTAGGGTCCTATAATTCACCCCTCCACTTT. The variable domain in full, completed from reference TRBV18 and TRBJ1-6, reads NAGVMQNPRHLVRRRGQEARLRCSPMKGHSHVYWYRQLPEEGLKFMVYLQKENIIDESGMPKERFSAEFPKEGPSILRIQQVVRGDSAAYFCASSPSAGVGSYNSPLHFGNGTRLTVT.

This clonotype was observed at least ten times. The chain uses TRBV5-1 and TRBJ2-1; the D gene is possibly TRBD2 (5 bases). The V gene's germline CDR1 is SGHRS and CDR2 YFSETQ. The CDR3 covers 16 residues. The V and J ends lost 1 base and 7 bases respectively, with 18 bases between them. The CDR3 DNA reads as TGCGCCAGCAGCTTGAGTGTCGGGGTGGAAGGAAATGAGCAGTTCTTC. Translated, it gives CASSLSVGVEGNEQFF.

This clonotype was observed a few times. The V gene is TRBV6-2 or TRBV6-3, the J gene TRBJ2-4; TRBD1 aligns across 7 bases. Germline V gives CDR1 MNHEY, CDR2 SVGEGT. The length of the CDR3 is 14 residues. V shed 0 bases, J shed 5 bases, and the junction held 1 base outside the gene matches. The CDR3 loop reads CASSYSGTENIQYF. As DNA, the CDR3 is TGTGCCAGCAGTTACTCCGGGACAGAAAACATTCAGTACTTC.

This clonotype was seen only a few times. The CDR3 is CSARDITGNQETQYF. The CDR3 DNA reads as TGCAGTGCTAGAGACATTACAGGGAACCAAGAGACCCAGTACTTC. The chain is built from TRBV20-1 and TRBJ2-5; possibly TRBD1 for D (6 bases). Germline V lookup: CDR1 DFQATT, CDR2 SNEGSKA (reference sequence). With 0 bases removed from V and 0 bases from J, the gap between germline ends came to 11 bases. The CDR3 is made up of 15 amino acids.

This clonotype was detected a few times. This sequence joins TRBV7-2 and TRBJ1-4; D might be TRBD1 (5 bases). With 5 bases removed from V and 7 bases from J, the gap between germline ends came to 8 bases. This CDR3 region has 12 residues. CDR1 and CDR2 from the germline V gene are SGHTA and FQGNSA. The chain's CDR3 is CASSPDTEKLFF. CDR3 DNA sequence: TGTGCCAGCAGCCCGGACACTGAAAAACTGTTTTTT.

V is TRBV9 and J is TRBJ2-2; the match to TRBD2 covers 8 bases. After removal of 3 bases from V and 2 bases from J, the junction contained 6 bases not matched to a gene. Germline-derived CDR1 and CDR2 are SGDLS and YYNGEE. The CDR3 spans 16 residues. The CDR3 loop reads CASSAGGTPNTGELFF. CDR3 sequence (DNA): TGTGCCAGCAGCGCGGGAGGGACCCCTAACACCGGGGAGCTGTTTTTT. The complete variable domain, with remaining parts taken from reference TRBV9 and TRBJ2-2, reads DSGVTQTPKHLITATGQRVTLRCSPRSGDLSVYWYQQSLDQGLQFLIQYYNGEERAKGNILERFSAQQFPDLHSELNLSSLELGDSALYFCASSAGGTPNTGELFFGEGSRLTVL.

Many counts were recorded for this clonotype. This chain connects TRBV6-5 to TRBJ2-4, with 7 bases aligning to TRBD2. CDR3 length: 15 residues. The germline gives CDR1 MNHEY, CDR2 SVGAGI. The ends lost 6 bases at V and 0 bases at J; junction bases unmatched: 5. The CDR3: CASRFSGLAKNIQYF. The CDR3 nucleotides read TGTGCCAGCAGATTTAGCGGGTTAGCCAAAAACATTCAGTACTTC.